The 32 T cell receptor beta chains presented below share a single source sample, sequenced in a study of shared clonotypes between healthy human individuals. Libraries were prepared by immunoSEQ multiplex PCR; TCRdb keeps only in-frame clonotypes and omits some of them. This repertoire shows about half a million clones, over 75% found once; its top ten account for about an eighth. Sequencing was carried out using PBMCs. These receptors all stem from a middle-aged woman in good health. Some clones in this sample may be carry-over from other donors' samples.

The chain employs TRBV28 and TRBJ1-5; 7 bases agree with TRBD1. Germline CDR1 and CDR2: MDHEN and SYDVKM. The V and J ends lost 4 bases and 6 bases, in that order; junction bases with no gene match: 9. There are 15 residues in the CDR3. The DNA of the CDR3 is TGTGCCAGCAGTTCCGCCCCCACAGGGGTTCAGCCCCAGCATTTT. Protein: CASSSAPTGVQPQHF.

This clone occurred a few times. The CDR3 loop reads CASSAPEPYEQYF. The CDR3 coding sequence is TGCGCCAGCAGCGCACCAGAGCCCTACGAGCAGTACTTC. The rearrangement joins TRBV4-1 to TRBJ2-7; D uncertain. Germline CDR1 is MGHRA and CDR2 is YSYEKL. The CDR3 extends over 13 amino acids. The ends were cut back, 5 bases at V and 2 bases at J, with 10 bases in the middle.

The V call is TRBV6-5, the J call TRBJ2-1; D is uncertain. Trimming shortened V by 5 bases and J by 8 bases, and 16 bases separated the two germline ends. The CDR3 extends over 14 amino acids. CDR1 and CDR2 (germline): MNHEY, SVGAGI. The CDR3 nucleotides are TGTGCCAGCAGTCTACTTAGGGCCTCAGATGAGCAGTTCTTC. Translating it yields CASSLLRASDEQFF.

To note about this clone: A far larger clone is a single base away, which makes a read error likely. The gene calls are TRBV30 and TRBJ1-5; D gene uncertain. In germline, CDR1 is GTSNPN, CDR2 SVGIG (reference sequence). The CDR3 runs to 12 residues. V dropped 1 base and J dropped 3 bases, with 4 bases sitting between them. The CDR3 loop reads CAWSGTNQPQHF. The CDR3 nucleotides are TGTGCCTGGAGTGGGACCAATCAGCCCCAGCATTTT. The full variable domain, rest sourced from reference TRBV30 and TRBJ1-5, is SQTIHQWPATLVQPVGSPLSLECTVEGTSNPNLYWYRQAAGRGLQLLFYSVGIGQISSEVPQNLSASRPQDRQFILSSKKLLLSDSGFYLCAWSGTNQPQHFGDGTRLSIL.

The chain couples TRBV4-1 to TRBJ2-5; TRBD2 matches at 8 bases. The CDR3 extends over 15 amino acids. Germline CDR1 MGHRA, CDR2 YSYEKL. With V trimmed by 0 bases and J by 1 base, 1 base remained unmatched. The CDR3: CASSQELAVQETQYF. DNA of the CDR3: TGCGCCAGCAGCCAAGAACTAGCGGTCCAAGAGACCCAGTACTTC.

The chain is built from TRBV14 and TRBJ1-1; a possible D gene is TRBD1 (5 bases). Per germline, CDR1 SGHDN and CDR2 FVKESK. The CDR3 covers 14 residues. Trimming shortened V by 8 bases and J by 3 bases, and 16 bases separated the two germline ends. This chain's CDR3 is CASSRSRGDTEAFF. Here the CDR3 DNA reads TGTGCCAGCTCGCGTTCGAGGGGAGACACTGAAGCTTTCTTT.

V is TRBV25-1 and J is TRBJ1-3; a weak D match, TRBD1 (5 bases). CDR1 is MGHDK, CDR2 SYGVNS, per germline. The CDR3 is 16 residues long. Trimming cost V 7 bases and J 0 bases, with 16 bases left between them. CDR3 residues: CASMGEGPDSGNTIYF. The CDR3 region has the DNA TGTGCCAGCATGGGGGAGGGTCCTGACTCTGGAAACACCATATATTTT.

The CDR3 nucleotides are TGCGCCAGCAGCCTCGGGACAGAAGAGACCCAGTACTTC. It encodes CASSLGTEETQYF. The chain employs TRBV5-1 and TRBJ2-5; 7 nucleotides line up with TRBD1. Germline V lookup: CDR1 SGHRS, CDR2 YFSETQ. With 4 bases clipped from V and 3 bases from J, the junction kept 3 bases outside the gene matches. This CDR3 is 13 amino acids long.

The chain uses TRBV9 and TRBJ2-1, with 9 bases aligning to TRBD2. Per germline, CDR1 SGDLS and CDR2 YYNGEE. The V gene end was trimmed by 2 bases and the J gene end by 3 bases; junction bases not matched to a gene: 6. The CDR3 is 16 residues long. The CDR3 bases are TGTGCCAGCAGCGTTATTCCTAGCGGGAACTACAATGAGCAGTTCTTC. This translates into CASSVIPSGNYNEQFF.

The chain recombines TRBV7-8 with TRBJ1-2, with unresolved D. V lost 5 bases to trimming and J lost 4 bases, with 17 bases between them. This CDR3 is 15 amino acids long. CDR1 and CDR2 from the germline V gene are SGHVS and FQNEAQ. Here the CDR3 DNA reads TGTGCCAGCAGCCCGCGACGCGGGGTGTCCTATGGCTACACCTTC. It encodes CASSPRRGVSYGYTF.

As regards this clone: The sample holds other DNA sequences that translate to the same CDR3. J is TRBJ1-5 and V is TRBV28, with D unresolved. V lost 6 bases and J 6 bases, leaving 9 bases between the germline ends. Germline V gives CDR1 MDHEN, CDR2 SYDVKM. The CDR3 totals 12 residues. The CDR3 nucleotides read TGTGCCAGCAGCCTCCGCGGTCAGCCCCAGCATTTT. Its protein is CASSLRGQPQHF.

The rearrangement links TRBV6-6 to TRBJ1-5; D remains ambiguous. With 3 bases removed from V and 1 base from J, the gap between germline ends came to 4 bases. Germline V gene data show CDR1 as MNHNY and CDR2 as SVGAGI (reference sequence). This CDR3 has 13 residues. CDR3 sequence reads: CASSYYSNQPQHF. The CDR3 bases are TGTGCCAGCAGTTATTACAGCAATCAGCCCCAGCATTTT.

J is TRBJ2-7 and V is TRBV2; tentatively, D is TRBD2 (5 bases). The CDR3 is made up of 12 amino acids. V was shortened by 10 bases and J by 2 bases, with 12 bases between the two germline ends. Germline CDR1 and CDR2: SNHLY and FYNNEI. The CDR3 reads CATSGEPYEQYF. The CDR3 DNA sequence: TGTGCCACCAGCGGAGAGCCCTACGAGCAGTACTTC.

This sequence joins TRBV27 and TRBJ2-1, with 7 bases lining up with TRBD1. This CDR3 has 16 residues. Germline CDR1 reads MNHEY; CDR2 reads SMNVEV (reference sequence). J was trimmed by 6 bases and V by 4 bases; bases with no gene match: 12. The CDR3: CASSSPTGSPSNEQFF. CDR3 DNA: TGTGCCAGCAGTTCCCCGACAGGGTCTCCTTCCAATGAGCAGTTCTTC.

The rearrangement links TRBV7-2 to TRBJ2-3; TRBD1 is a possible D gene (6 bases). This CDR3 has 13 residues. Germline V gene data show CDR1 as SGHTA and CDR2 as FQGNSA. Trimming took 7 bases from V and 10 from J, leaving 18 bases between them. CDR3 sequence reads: CASTLGATPAQYF. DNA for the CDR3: TGTGCCAGCACCCTGGGGGCTACCCCAGCGCAGTATTTT.

CDR3 nucleotide sequence: TGTGCCAGCAAGAGAAAGGGTTCTAGTGTGGGGGATACGCAGTATTTT. It encodes CASKRKGSSVGDTQYF. V usage is TRBV28 and J usage is TRBJ2-3; no clear D. This CDR3 has 16 residues. The V gene's germline CDR1 is MDHEN and CDR2 SYDVKM. With 7 bases removed from V and 6 bases from J, the gap between germline ends came to 23 bases.

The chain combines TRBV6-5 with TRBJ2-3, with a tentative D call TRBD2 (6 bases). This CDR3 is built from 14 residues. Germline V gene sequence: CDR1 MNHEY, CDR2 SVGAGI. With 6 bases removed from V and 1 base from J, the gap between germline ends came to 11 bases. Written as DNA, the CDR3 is TGTGCCAGCAGAGAAACGGGAGGCACAGATACGCAGTATTTT. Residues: CASRETGGTDTQYF.

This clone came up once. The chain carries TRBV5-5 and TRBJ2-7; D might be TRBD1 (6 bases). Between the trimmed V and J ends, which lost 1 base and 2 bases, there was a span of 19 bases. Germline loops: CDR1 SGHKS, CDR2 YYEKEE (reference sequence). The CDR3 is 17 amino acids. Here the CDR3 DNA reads TGTGCCAGCAGCTTGCGCCCCTGGACAGTCACCCCCTACGAGCAGTACTTC. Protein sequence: CASSLRPWTVTPYEQYF.

CDR3 in amino acids: CASSTYGALLGGQSLNEQFF. The DNA of the CDR3 is TGTGCCAGCAGTACTTATGGGGCCCTTTTGGGGGGCCAGTCACTCAATGAGCAGTTCTTC. V is TRBV28 and J is TRBJ2-1; tentatively, D is TRBD1 or TRBD2 (6 bases each). Per germline, CDR1 MDHEN and CDR2 SYDVKM. Between the trimmed V and J ends, which lost 5 bases and 6 bases, there was a span of 32 bases. This CDR3 is 20 amino acids long. The entire variable domain, with the rest obtained from reference TRBV28 and TRBJ2-1, is as follows: DVKVTQSSRYLVKRTGEKVFLECVQDMDHENMFWYRQDPGLGLRLIYFSYDVKMKEKGDIPEGYSVSREKKERFSLILESASTNQTSMYLCASSTYGALLGGQSLNEQFFGPGTRLTVL.

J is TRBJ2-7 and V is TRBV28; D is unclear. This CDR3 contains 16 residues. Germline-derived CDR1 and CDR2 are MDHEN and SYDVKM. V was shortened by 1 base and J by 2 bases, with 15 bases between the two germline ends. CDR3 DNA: TGTGCCAGCAGTTTATTGGCACCTACCCTCCCCTACGAGCAGTACTTC. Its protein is CASSLLAPTLPYEQYF.

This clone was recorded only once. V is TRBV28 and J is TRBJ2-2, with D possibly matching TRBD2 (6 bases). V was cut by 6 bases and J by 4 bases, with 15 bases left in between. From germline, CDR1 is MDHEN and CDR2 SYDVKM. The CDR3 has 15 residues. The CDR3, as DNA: TGTGCCAGCAGACCTTGGCGGGGCCCCACCGGGGAGCTGTTTTTT. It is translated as CASRPWRGPTGELFF.

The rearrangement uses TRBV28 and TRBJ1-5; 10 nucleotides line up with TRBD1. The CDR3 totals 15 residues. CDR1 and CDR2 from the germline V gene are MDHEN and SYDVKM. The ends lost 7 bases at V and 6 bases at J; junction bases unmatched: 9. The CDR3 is CASTDSTGGIQPQHF. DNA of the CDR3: TGTGCCAGCACCGATTCGACAGGGGGCATTCAGCCCCAGCATTTT.

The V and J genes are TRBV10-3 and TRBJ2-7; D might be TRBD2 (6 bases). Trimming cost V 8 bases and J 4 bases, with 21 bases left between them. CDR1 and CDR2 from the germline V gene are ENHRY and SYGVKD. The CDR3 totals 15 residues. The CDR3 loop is CAIELGGESVYEQYF. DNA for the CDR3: TGTGCCATCGAATTAGGCGGGGAGTCGGTTTACGAGCAGTACTTC.

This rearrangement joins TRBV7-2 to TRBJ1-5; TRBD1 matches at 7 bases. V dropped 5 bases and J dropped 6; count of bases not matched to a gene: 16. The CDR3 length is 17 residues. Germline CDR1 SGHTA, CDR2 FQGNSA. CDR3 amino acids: CASSDASGQEVTQPQHF. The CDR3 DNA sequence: TGTGCCAGCAGCGATGCCTCCGGACAGGAGGTCACTCAGCCCCAGCATTTT. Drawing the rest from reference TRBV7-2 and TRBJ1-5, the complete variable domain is GAGVSQSPSNKVTEKGKDVELRCDPISGHTALYWYRQSLGQGLEFLIYFQGNSAPDKSGLPSDRFSAERTGGSVSTLTIQRTQQEDSAVYLCASSDASGQEVTQPQHFGDGTRLSIL.

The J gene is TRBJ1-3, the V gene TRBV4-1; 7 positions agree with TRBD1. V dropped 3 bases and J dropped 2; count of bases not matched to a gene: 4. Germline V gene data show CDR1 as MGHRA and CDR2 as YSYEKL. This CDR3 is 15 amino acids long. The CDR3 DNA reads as TGCGCCAGCAGCCAGCGACAGGGACCTGGAAACACCATATATTTT. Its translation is CASSQRQGPGNTIYF.

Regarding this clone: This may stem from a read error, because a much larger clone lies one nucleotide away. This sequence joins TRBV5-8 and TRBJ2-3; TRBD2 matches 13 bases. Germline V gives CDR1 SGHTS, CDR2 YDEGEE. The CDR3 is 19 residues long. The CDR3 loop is CASSLEGTSGVAGTDTRYF. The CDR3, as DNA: TGTGCCAGCAGCTTGGAAGGGACTAGCGGGGTGGCTGGCACAGATACGCGGTATTTT.

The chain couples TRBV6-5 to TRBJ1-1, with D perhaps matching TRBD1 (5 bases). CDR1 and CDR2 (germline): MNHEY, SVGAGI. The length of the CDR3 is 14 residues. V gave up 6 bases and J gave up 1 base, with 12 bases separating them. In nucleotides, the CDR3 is TGTGCCAGCAGCCAGAGGGGAGCGAACACTGAAGCTTTCTTT. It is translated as CASSQRGANTEAFF.

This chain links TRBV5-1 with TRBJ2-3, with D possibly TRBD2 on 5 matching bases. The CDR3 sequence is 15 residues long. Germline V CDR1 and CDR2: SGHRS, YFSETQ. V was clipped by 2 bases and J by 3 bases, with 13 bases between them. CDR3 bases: TGCGCCAGCAGCTTTCAAGGGCCGGGAACAGATACGCAGTATTTT. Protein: CASSFQGPGTDTQYF.

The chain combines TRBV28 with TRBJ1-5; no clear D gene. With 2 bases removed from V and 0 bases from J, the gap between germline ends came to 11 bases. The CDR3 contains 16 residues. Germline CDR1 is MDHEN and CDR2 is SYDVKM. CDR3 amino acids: CASSLERYSSNQPQHF. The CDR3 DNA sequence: TGTGCCAGCAGTTTAGAAAGGTACAGTAGCAATCAGCCCCAGCATTTT.

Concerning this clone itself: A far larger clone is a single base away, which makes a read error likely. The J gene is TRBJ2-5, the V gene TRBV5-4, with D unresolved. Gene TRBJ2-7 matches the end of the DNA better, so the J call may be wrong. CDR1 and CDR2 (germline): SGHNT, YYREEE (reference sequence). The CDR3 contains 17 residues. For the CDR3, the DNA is TGTGCCAGCAGCTTGGGTGGCGTCGTGGGGAACCCCTACGAGCAGTACTTC. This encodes CASSLGGVVGNPYEQYF.

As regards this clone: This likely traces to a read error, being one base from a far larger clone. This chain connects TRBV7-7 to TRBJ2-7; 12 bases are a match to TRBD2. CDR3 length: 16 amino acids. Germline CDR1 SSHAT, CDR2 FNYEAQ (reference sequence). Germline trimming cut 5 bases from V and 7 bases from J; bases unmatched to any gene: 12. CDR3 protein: CASSQGRLAGADEQYF. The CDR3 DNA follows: TGTGCCAGCAGCCAAGGCAGACTAGCGGGAGCGGATGAGCAGTACTTC.

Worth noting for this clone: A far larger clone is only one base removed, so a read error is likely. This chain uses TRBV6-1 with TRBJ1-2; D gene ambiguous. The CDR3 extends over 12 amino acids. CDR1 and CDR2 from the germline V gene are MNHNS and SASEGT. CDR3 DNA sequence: TGTGCCGGCAGTGAGGGTAACTATGGCTACACCTTC. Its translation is CAGSEGNYGYTF.